The next 20 T cell receptor beta chains were all read from a single sample in a study of blood T cell repertoires in COVID-19. Profiled with immunoSEQ multiplex PCR; TCRdb holds only in-frame clones, not every one. The sample holds a few hundred thousand clones, approximately 85% seen once. The material sequenced was peripheral blood. These receptor sequences come from a human donor with COVID-19, enrolled during active disease. The donor label of this sample is uncertain.

The chain combines TRBV9 with TRBJ2-7; 11 positions agree with TRBD1. This CDR3 has 16 residues. Germline CDR1 and CDR2: SGDLS and YYNGEE. V lost 3 bases, J lost 6 bases, and 11 bases stayed unmatched. The CDR3 protein is CASSAGIGQGAVEQYF. The CDR3 nucleotides read TGTGCCAGCAGCGCAGGAATTGGACAGGGGGCGGTCGAGCAGTACTTC.

The chain links TRBV7-8 to TRBJ2-3; 10 bases line up with TRBD2. Germline V lookup: CDR1 SGHVS, CDR2 FQNEAQ. The CDR3 spans 16 residues. V gave up 5 bases and J gave up 5 bases; unmatched junction bases: 10. The CDR3 protein is CASSRPSGSLGDTQYF. CDR3 coding DNA: TGTGCCAGCAGCCGACCTAGCGGGAGTCTTGGAGATACGCAGTATTTT.

This chain joins TRBV18 and TRBJ2-7; D is uncertain. The CDR3 has 15 residues. Germline V gives CDR1 KGHSH, CDR2 LQKENI. The V gene lost 0 bases and the J gene lost 2 bases, with 11 bases spanning the gap. The CDR3 sequence: CASSPPATSTYEQYF. The CDR3 DNA sequence: TGTGCCAGCTCACCACCCGCAACATCAACCTACGAGCAGTACTTC.

V usage is TRBV5-1 and J usage is TRBJ2-1, with a weak D call TRBD1 (6 bases). The germline V gene encodes CDR1 SGHRS and CDR2 YFSETQ. This CDR3 has 14 residues. The V end was cut by 4 bases, the J end by 5 bases, with 13 bases between. The CDR3: CASSPLGGDNEQFF. CDR3 bases: TGCGCCAGCAGCCCCCTAGGGGGAGACAATGAGCAGTTCTTC.

The genes are TRBV30 and TRBJ1-2, with TRBD1 matching over 9 bases. The CDR3 has 16 amino acids. Germline V CDR1 and CDR2: GTSNPN, SVGIG (reference sequence). V shed 2 bases and J 4 bases; nucleotides not matched to a gene: 11. Here the CDR3 reads CAWSQGTGRETYGYTF. The CDR3, as DNA: TGTGCCTGGAGTCAGGGGACAGGGAGAGAAACCTATGGCTACACCTTC. Complete variable domain (other parts from reference TRBV30 and TRBJ1-2): SQTIHQWPATLVQPVGSPLSLECTVEGTSNPNLYWYRQAAGRGLQLLFYSVGIGQISSEVPQNLSASRPQDRQFILSSKKLLLSDSGFYLCAWSQGTGRETYGYTFGSGTRLTVV.

V is TRBV6-5 and J is TRBJ2-7; 8 bases are shared with TRBD2. V was clipped by 7 bases and J by 3 bases; unmatched bases: 5. The CDR3 length is 13 residues. Germline CDR1 MNHEY, CDR2 SVGAGI. This CDR3 is CASNSGVGYEQYF. Here the CDR3 DNA reads TGTGCCAGCAATAGCGGGGTAGGCTACGAGCAGTACTTC.

This chain connects TRBV10-1 to TRBJ1-3; 7 bases are a match to TRBD1. The CDR3 length is 14 residues. Germline V gene sequence: CDR1 WNHNN, CDR2 SYGVQD (reference sequence). V was clipped by 3 bases and J by 2 bases; unmatched bases: 1. This CDR3 is CASSEGTAGNTIYF. CDR3 DNA sequence: TGCGCCAGCAGTGAAGGGACAGCTGGAAACACCATATATTTT.

V is TRBV7-8 and J is TRBJ2-2; 9 bases agree with TRBD2. CDR1 and CDR2 from the germline V gene are SGHVS and FQNEAQ. V trimming: 2 bases; J trimming: 6 bases; junction bases outside the gene matches: 7. The CDR3 extends over 16 amino acids. CDR3 amino acids: CASSLSLAGTAGELFF. As DNA, the CDR3 is TGTGCCAGCAGCTTATCCCTAGCGGGAACTGCCGGGGAGCTGTTTTTT.

The chain links TRBV18 to TRBJ2-2, with D possibly TRBD2 on 5 matching bases. This CDR3 is 12 amino acids long. The V end lost 6 bases, the J end lost 4 bases, and 6 bases lay between the germline ends. The germline gives CDR1 KGHSH, CDR2 LQKENI. In DNA, the CDR3 is TGTGCCAGCTCGAGGGTCACCGGGGAGCTGTTTTTT. It codes for CASSRVTGELFF.

This chain links TRBV3-1 (or the pseudogene TRBV3-2) with TRBJ1-1; D gene ambiguous. With 8 bases removed from V and 0 bases from J, the gap between germline ends came to 10 bases. This CDR3 has 13 residues. CDR1 is LGHDT, CDR2 YNNKEL, per germline (reference sequence). The DNA of the CDR3 is TGTGCCAGCCGGGATATCATGAACACTGAAGCTTTCTTT. Its protein is CASRDIMNTEAFF.

The chain has TRBV12-3 or TRBV12-4 and TRBJ1-2; D perhaps matches TRBD1 (5 bases). V was cut by 7 bases and J by 13 bases, with 19 bases left in between. This CDR3 region has 12 residues. Written as DNA, the CDR3 is TGTGCCAGCACCCTTTGGGGGGGACCGTGCACCTTC. Protein sequence: CASTLWGGPCTF.

The V gene is TRBV5-1, the J gene TRBJ1-1; D is undetermined. The CDR3 loop spans 13 amino acids. Germline V gives CDR1 SGHRS, CDR2 YFSETQ. V lost 5 bases to trimming and J lost 0 bases, with 8 bases between them. The CDR3 DNA reads as TGCGCCAGCAGTTCGAGGATGAACACTGAAGCTTTCTTT. Protein product: CASSSRMNTEAFF.

This clone was detected ten times or more. The rearrangement joins TRBV7-9 to TRBJ2-1, with a weak D call TRBD2 (5 bases). Per the germline V gene, CDR1 is SEHNR and CDR2 is FQNEAQ (reference sequence). The CDR3 consists of 14 residues. V was cut by 4 bases and J by 7 bases, with 14 bases left in between. The CDR3 protein is CASSYGLSENEQFF. As DNA, the CDR3 is TGTGCCAGCAGCTACGGACTCTCGGAGAATGAGCAGTTCTTC.

The chain has TRBV3-1 (or the pseudogene TRBV3-2) and TRBJ2-2; TRBD2 agrees at 11 bases. Germline trimming cut 4 bases from V and 3 bases from J; bases unmatched to any gene: 7. The CDR3 is 17 residues long. In germline, CDR1 is LGHDT, CDR2 YNNKEL (reference sequence). CDR3 sequence: CASSRLAGNWDTGELFF. CDR3 coding DNA: TGTGCCAGCAGCCGACTAGCGGGAAATTGGGACACCGGGGAGCTGTTTTTT.

This clone was observed a single time. The same CDR3 is also encoded by other DNA sequences in this sample. The genes are TRBV7-2 and TRBJ1-1; 7 nucleotides match TRBD1. The germline gives CDR1 SGHTA, CDR2 FQGNSA. The CDR3 runs 15 residues. Trimming cost V 1 base and J 1 base; bases outside gene matches: 3. The CDR3 reads CASSLGQGPNTEAFF. The CDR3 DNA sequence: TGTGCCAGCAGCTTAGGACAGGGACCGAACACTGAAGCTTTCTTT.

This clone was observed once. The gene calls are TRBV18 and TRBJ1-6; a possible D gene is TRBD1 (5 bases). The ends were cut back, 6 bases at V and 11 bases at J, with 14 bases in the middle. CDR3 length: 13 amino acids. From germline, CDR1 is KGHSH and CDR2 LQKENI. In DNA form, the CDR3 reads TGTGCCAGCTCCCCGGGAGGGGAGACACCCCTCCACTTT. This sequence encodes CASSPGGETPLHF.

This chain connects TRBV18 to TRBJ2-7; a weak D match, TRBD2 (6 bases). The CDR3 runs to 13 residues. Per the germline V gene, CDR1 is KGHSH and CDR2 is LQKENI. The germline V and J ends were trimmed by 1 base and 7 bases, with 11 bases remaining between them. The CDR3 here is CASSPRRDSEQYF. The CDR3 DNA reads TGTGCCAGCTCACCACGCCGGGACTCGGAGCAGTACTTC.

This clone was picked up a small number of times. The chain recombines TRBV30 with TRBJ2-2; 7 positions match TRBD2. Trimming cost V 0 bases and J 3 bases; bases outside gene matches: 7. Germline assignment: CDR1 GTSNPN and CDR2 SVGIG (reference sequence). The CDR3 runs 16 residues. CDR3 sequence: CAWSVIGGRDTGELFF. CDR3 bases: TGTGCCTGGAGTGTAATTGGCGGGAGAGACACCGGGGAGCTGTTTTTT.

In this sample, this clone turned up a few times. The chain couples TRBV3-1 (or the pseudogene TRBV3-2) to TRBJ2-2; D ambiguous. Germline V gene sequence: CDR1 LGHDT, CDR2 YNNKEL (reference sequence). The CDR3 is made up of 14 amino acids. Trimming removed 0 bases at V and 1 base at J, with 3 bases between. The CDR3 DNA is TGTGCCAGCAGCCAAGACGGGAACACCGGGGAGCTGTTTTTT. Residues: CASSQDGNTGELFF.

The sample holds one count of this clone. V is TRBV5-1 and J is TRBJ2-1; 9 bases match TRBD2. V lost 0 bases, J lost 4 bases, and 8 bases stayed unmatched. Germline CDR1 is SGHRS and CDR2 is YFSETQ. This CDR3 comprises 17 residues. The CDR3 DNA reads TGCGCCAGCAGCTTGGGTAGCGGGAGAGGAGGGTACAATGAGCAGTTCTTC. Encoded protein: CASSLGSGRGGYNEQFF. Looking up the rest from reference TRBV5-1 and TRBJ2-1 gives the full variable domain: KAGVTQTPRYLIKTRGQQVTLSCSPISGHRSVSWYQQTPGQGLQFLFEYFSETQRNKGNFPGRFSGRQFSNSRSEMNVSTLELGDSALYLCASSLGSGRGGYNEQFFGPGTRLTVL.